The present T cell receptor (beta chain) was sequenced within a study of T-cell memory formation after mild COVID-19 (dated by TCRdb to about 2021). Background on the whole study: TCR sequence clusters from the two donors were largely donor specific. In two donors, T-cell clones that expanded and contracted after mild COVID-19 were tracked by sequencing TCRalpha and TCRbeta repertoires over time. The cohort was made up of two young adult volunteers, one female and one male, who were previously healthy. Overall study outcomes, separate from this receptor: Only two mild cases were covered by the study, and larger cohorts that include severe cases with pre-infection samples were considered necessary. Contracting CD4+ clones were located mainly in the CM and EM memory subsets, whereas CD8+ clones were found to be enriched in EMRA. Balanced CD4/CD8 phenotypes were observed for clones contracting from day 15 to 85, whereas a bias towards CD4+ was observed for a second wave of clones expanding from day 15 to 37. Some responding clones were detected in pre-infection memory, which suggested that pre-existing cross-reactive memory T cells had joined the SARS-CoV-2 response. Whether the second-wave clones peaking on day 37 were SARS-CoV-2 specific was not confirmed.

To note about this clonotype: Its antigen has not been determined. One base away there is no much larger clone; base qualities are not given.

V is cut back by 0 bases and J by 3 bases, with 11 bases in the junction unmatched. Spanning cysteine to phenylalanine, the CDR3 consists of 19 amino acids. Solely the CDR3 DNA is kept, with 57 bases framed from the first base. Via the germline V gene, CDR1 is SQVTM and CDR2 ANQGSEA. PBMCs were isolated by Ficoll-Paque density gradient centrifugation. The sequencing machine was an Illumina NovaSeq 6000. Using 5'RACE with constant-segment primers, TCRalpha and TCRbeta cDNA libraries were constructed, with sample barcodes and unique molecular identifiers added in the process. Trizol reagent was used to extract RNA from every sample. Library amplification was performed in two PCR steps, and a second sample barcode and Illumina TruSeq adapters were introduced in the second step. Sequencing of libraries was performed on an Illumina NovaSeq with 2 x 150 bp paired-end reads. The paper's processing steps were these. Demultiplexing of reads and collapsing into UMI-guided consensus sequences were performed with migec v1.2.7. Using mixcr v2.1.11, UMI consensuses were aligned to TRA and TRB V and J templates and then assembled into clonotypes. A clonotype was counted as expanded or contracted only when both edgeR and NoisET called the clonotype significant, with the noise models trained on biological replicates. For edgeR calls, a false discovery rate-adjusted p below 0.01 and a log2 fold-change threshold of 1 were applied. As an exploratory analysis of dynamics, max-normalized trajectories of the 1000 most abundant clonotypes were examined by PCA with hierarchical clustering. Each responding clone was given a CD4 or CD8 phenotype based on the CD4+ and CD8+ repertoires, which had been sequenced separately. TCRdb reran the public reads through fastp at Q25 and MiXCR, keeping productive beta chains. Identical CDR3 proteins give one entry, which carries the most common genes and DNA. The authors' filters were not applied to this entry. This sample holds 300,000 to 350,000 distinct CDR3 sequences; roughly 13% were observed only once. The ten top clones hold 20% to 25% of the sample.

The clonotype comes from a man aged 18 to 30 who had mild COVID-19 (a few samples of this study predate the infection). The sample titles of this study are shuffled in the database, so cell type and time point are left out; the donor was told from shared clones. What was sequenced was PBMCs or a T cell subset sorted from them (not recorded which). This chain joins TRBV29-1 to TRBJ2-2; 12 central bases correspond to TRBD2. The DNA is TGCAGCGTTGAAGATTTCTCTAGCGGGGGGGGCCCAGACACCGGGGAGCTGTTTTTT. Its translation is CSVEDFSSGGGPDTGELFF.